These 21 T cell receptor beta chains came from one sample sequenced in a study of shared clonotypes between healthy human individuals. Clones were read by immunoSEQ multiplex PCR, and TCRdb kept only the in-frame ones, dropping some. The sample has about 2.4 million clones, roughly nine tenths seen once; the top ten hold under 0.15%. The sequenced sample consisted of naive CD4+ T cells sorted from blood. Subset here: CD45RA+ positively selected. Source of these receptors: a man aged 18 to 29 in good health.

The chain is built from TRBV2 and TRBJ1-3; D is unresolved. Trimming left V 11 bases short and J 0 bases short, with 20 bases between. Germline values: CDR1 SNHLY, CDR2 FYNNEI. This CDR3 region has 16 residues. Here the CDR3 reads CASAEAPWVSGNTIYF. The DNA for the CDR3 is TGTGCCTCCGCCGAGGCGCCGTGGGTCTCTGGAAACACCATATATTTT.

The chain uses TRBV11-2 and TRBJ2-5; 14 positions agree with TRBD2. In germline, CDR1 is SGHAT, CDR2 FQNNGV. This CDR3 contains 16 residues. After removal of 1 base from V and 5 bases from J, the junction contained 3 bases not matched to a gene. CDR3 amino acids: CASSLAGTSGSETQYF. CDR3 sequence (DNA): TGTGCCAGCAGCTTAGCCGGGACTAGCGGGAGTGAGACCCAGTACTTC.

The sample holds one count of this clone. The V and J genes are TRBV6-6 and TRBJ2-7, with TRBD1 identical over 8 bases. With V trimmed by 9 bases and J by 1 base, 2 bases remained unmatched. The CDR3 totals 12 residues. Germline V gene data show CDR1 as MNHNY and CDR2 as SVGAGI (reference sequence). CDR3 residues: CASRQGSYEQYF. Here the CDR3 DNA reads TGTGCCAGTAGACAGGGGTCCTACGAGCAGTACTTC.

The chain uses TRBV11-2 and TRBJ2-1; TRBD2 aligns across 9 bases. Per germline, CDR1 SGHAT and CDR2 FQNNGV. There are 16 residues in the CDR3. V dropped 5 bases and J dropped 4; count of bases not matched to a gene: 9. The CDR3: CASSLTGLAQYNEQFF. Written as DNA, the CDR3 is TGTGCCAGCAGCCTCACCGGACTAGCGCAATACAATGAGCAGTTCTTC.

V gene TRBV10-1 combines with J gene TRBJ2-5, with 9 bases matching TRBD2. Germline loops: CDR1 WNHNN, CDR2 SYGVQD (reference sequence). The V segment lost 10 bases and the J segment 4 bases; nucleotides outside the gene matches: 13. The CDR3 spans 15 residues. The CDR3 nucleotides are TGCGCCATCCAGCGGGAGGAAGGTAAGATAGAGACCCAGTACTTC. Its translation: CAIQREEGKIETQYF.

About this clone itself: Other nucleotide sequences from this sample produce the same CDR3. The J gene is TRBJ2-2, the V gene TRBV10-3; D remains ambiguous. V was trimmed by 0 bases and J by 4 bases, leaving 3 bases between them. This CDR3 has 13 amino acids. Germline values: CDR1 ENHRY, CDR2 SYGVKD. The CDR3 region is CAISESSTGELFF. The CDR3 DNA reads as TGTGCCATCAGTGAGTCAAGCACCGGGGAGCTGTTTTTT.

Turning to this clone: Other DNA sequences within the sample encode an identical CDR3. The chain uses TRBV11-2 and TRBJ2-1; a possible D gene is TRBD2 (5 bases). The CDR3 sequence is 14 residues long. Germline V gene sequence: CDR1 SGHAT, CDR2 FQNNGV. Trimming removed 7 bases from V and 0 bases from J, with 10 bases in between. This chain's CDR3 is CASTPGSSYNEQFF. The CDR3 nucleotides are TGTGCCAGCACTCCGGGGAGCTCCTACAATGAGCAGTTCTTC.

This clone was seen only once. J is TRBJ2-1 and V is TRBV20-1; weak D call: TRBD2 (5 bases). V was cut by 6 bases and J by 9 bases, with 12 bases left in between. CDR1 is DFQATT, CDR2 SNEGSKA, per germline (reference sequence). There are 11 residues in the CDR3. The CDR3 nucleotides read TGCAGTGCGGAGGACCCACCTGAGCAGTTCTTC. Translated, it gives CSAEDPPEQFF.

This chain's CDR3 is CAISSSTDTGELFF. CDR3 nucleotide sequence: TGTGCCATCAGTTCTTCGACAGACACCGGGGAGCTGTTTTTT. The rearrangement joins TRBV10-3 to TRBJ2-2; TRBD1 is a possible D gene (5 bases). Between the trimmed V and J ends, which lost 5 bases and 3 bases, there was a span of 10 bases. The CDR3 length is 14 residues. Per germline, CDR1 ENHRY and CDR2 SYGVKD.

This sequence joins TRBV28 and TRBJ2-5; 7 nucleotides line up with TRBD2. Trimming cost V 2 bases and J 0 bases; bases outside gene matches: 9. The length of the CDR3 is 17 residues. From germline, CDR1 is MDHEN and CDR2 SYDVKM. The CDR3 loop reads CASSLRREGPYQETQYF. In DNA form, the CDR3 reads TGTGCCAGCAGTTTAAGGAGGGAGGGACCGTACCAAGAGACCCAGTACTTC.

Concerning this clone: This CDR3 is also generated by other DNA sequences in the sample. The chain recombines TRBV2 with TRBJ1-2; D is perhaps TRBD1 (6 bases). Between the trimmed V and J ends, which lost 4 bases and 4 bases, there was a span of 13 bases. Germline CDR1 and CDR2: SNHLY and FYNNEI. This CDR3 region has 14 residues. CDR3 nucleotides: TGTGCCAGCAGTGCCAACAGGGCCATCTATGGCTACACCTTC. Amino acid sequence: CASSANRAIYGYTF.

To note about this clone: Different DNA sequences within this sample yield the same CDR3. The gene calls are TRBV19 and TRBJ2-7, with 10 bases that match TRBD1. Unmatched junction bases numbered 0, after V lost 4 bases and J lost 6 bases. Germline CDR1 LNHDA, CDR2 SQIVND (reference sequence). The CDR3 sequence is 12 residues long. The CDR3 loop reads CASSRDRGEQYF. CDR3 nucleotides: TGTGCCAGTAGTAGGGACAGGGGCGAGCAGTACTTC.

Regarding this clone: The sample holds other DNA sequences that translate to the same CDR3. The rearrangement uses TRBV10-1 and TRBJ1-2; D gene ambiguous. Trimming removed 0 bases from V and 4 bases from J, with 6 bases in between. The CDR3 consists of 13 residues. CDR1 is WNHNN and CDR2 is SYGVQD in the germline V gene (reference sequence). The CDR3 spells CASSESAGYGYTF. In DNA form, the CDR3 reads TGCGCCAGCAGTGAGTCTGCCGGCTATGGCTACACCTTC.

This sequence joins TRBV5-1 and TRBJ2-1; 7 bases agree with TRBD2. The CDR3 is 16 residues long. Trimming removed 4 bases from V and 0 bases from J; junction bases left unmatched: 7. Per the germline V gene, CDR1 is SGHRS and CDR2 is YFSETQ. The CDR3 DNA reads as TGCGCCAGCAGCCCCCCCGGCGGGAGCTCCTACAATGAGCAGTTCTTC. The encoded protein is CASSPPGGSSYNEQFF. The full variable domain, in which reference TRBV5-1 and TRBJ2-1 provide the parts outside the CDR3, is KAGVTQTPRYLIKTRGQQVTLSCSPISGHRSVSWYQQTPGQGLQFLFEYFSETQRNKGNFPGRFSGRQFSNSRSEMNVSTLELGDSALYLCASSPPGGSSYNEQFFGPGTRLTVL.

The chain couples TRBV5-4 to TRBJ2-7; TRBD1 matches 11 bases. This CDR3 region has 14 residues. Germline CDR1 reads SGHNT; CDR2 reads YYREEE (reference sequence). The ends lost 4 bases at V and 7 bases at J; junction bases unmatched: 7. For the CDR3, the DNA is TGTGCCAGCAGCATCGGACAGGGGGCGGAGGAGCAGTACTTC. Translating gives CASSIGQGAEEQYF.

The chain couples TRBV19 to TRBJ2-1, with D possibly called TRBD1 or TRBD2 (6 bases each). Germline V gene lookup returns CDR1 LNHDA and CDR2 SQIVND (reference sequence). CDR3 size: 18 residues. Trimming cost V 3 bases and J 1 base, with 19 bases left between them. DNA for the CDR3: TGTGCCAGTAGTATTTTGGGTGGAGGGACACTTTCCTACAATGAGCAGTTCTTC. This codes for CASSILGGGTLSYNEQFF.

The gene calls are TRBV18 and TRBJ1-1; a possible D gene is TRBD1 (5 bases). Trimming took 3 bases from V and 8 from J, leaving 22 bases between them. CDR1 is KGHSH and CDR2 is LQKENI in the germline V gene. This CDR3 contains 16 residues. Written as DNA, the CDR3 is TGTGCCAGCTCACCCCTCGACAGAGCTCGAGGAAACGAAGCTTTCTTT. Translated: CASSPLDRARGNEAFF.

To note about this clone: Distinct nucleotide sequences in the sample also encode this CDR3. The genes are TRBV19 and TRBJ1-1; no definite D call. Trimming pared 5 bases from V and 0 bases from J, leaving 10 bases between. The CDR3 totals 14 residues. Germline CDR1 and CDR2: LNHDA and SQIVND (reference sequence). This CDR3 is CASSLREMNTEAFF. CDR3 DNA sequence: TGTGCCAGTAGTTTGAGAGAAATGAACACTGAAGCTTTCTTT.

This rearrangement joins TRBV2 to TRBJ2-7; TRBD2 is a possible D gene (6 bases). V lost 8 bases and J 7 bases, leaving 18 bases between the germline ends. This CDR3 has 13 amino acids. Germline V gene data show CDR1 as SNHLY and CDR2 as FYNNEI. CDR3 in amino acids: CASAGLAPGEQYF. DNA for the CDR3: TGTGCCAGCGCCGGGCTAGCGCCGGGAGAGCAGTACTTC. The entire variable domain, with the rest obtained from reference TRBV2 and TRBJ2-7, is as follows: EPEVTQTPSHQVTQMGQEVILRCVPISNHLYFYWYRQILGQKVEFLVSFYNNEISEKSEIFDDQFSVERPDGSNFTLKIRSTKLEDSAMYFCASAGLAPGEQYFGPGTRLTVT.

The rearrangement joins TRBV10-3 to TRBJ2-5; no firm D call. Deletions cut 8 bases from V and 1 base from J, with 17 bases between. The CDR3 runs to 15 residues. Germline V gene data show CDR1 as ENHRY and CDR2 as SYGVKD. The DNA of the CDR3 is TGTGCCATCGCCCTGAGTTCGTCCCTCCAAGAGACCCAGTACTTC. This translates into CAIALSSSLQETQYF.

The chain links TRBV6-4 to TRBJ1-5; D may be TRBD1 (6 bases). The CDR3 contains 14 residues. Germline loops: CDR1 MRHNA, CDR2 SNTAGT. The V end lost 7 bases, the J end lost 7 bases, and 17 bases lay between the germline ends. CDR3 DNA sequence: TGTGCCAGCACGAGGAAGGGGGTTGGCCAGCCCCAGCATTTT. It translates to CASTRKGVGQPQHF.